A selection of T cell receptor beta chains follows, all from one sample in a study of T-cell memory formation after mild COVID-19. One entry per CDR3 protein results from TCRdb running MiXCR on the 5' RACE reads. The sample records some 300,000 distinct CDR3 sequences, roughly 20% being singletons. Sequenced material: PBMCs or a T cell subset sorted from them (not recorded which). The receptors shown here come from a man aged 18 to 30 who had mild COVID-19 (a few samples of this study predate the infection). Cell type and time point are not known. Each CDR3 is given with its conserved first and last residue. A D gene is named only where the DNA matches it firmly. The listing skips clone size in some rows; elsewhere it reads once, few, many or a size class.

len: 14; abundance: -; j_gene: TRBJ2-7; d_gene: -; v_gene: TRBV20-1; CDR3nt: TGCAGTGCTAGCCACGGCCCAAGCTCCTACGAGCAGTACTTC; CDR3aa: CSASHGPSSYEQYF
len: 15; abundance: few; j_gene: TRBJ1-2; d_gene: -; v_gene: TRBV4-3; CDR3nt: TGCGCCAGCAGCCCCAGACACTTAGCTAACTATGGCTACACCTTC; CDR3aa: CASSPRHLANYGYTF
len: 13; abundance: -; j_gene: TRBJ2-1; d_gene: TRBD2; v_gene: TRBV12-3/TRBV12-4; CDR3nt: TGTGCCAGCAGTTTGGGGGGGATTATTGAGCAGTTCTTC; CDR3aa: CASSLGGIIEQFF
len: 16; abundance: many; j_gene: TRBJ1-1; d_gene: -; v_gene: TRBV28; CDR3nt: TGTGCCAGCAGTTTTCAGTACTCCAACCCGAACACTGAAGCTTTCTTT; CDR3aa: CASSFQYSNPNTEAFF
len: 17; abundance: -; j_gene: TRBJ2-3; d_gene: TRBD2; v_gene: TRBV11-2; CDR3nt: TGTGCCAGCAGCTTCGTGACTAGCGGGGGGGCGGGAGATACGCAGTATTTT; CDR3aa: CASSFVTSGGAGDTQYF
len: 14; abundance: -; j_gene: TRBJ2-5; d_gene: TRBD1; v_gene: TRBV29-1; CDR3nt: TGCAGCGTTGTGAGCAGGGGGTTGGAGGAGACCCAGTACTTC; CDR3aa: CSVVSRGLEETQYF
len: 15; abundance: few; j_gene: TRBJ2-5; d_gene: TRBD2; v_gene: TRBV6-5; CDR3nt: TGTGCCAGCAGGCTGGGACTAGCGGGGGTAGAGACCCAGTACTTC; CDR3aa: CASRLGLAGVETQYF
len: 15; abundance: -; j_gene: TRBJ2-2; d_gene: -; v_gene: TRBV7-2; CDR3nt: TGTGCCAGCAGCCCTAGGGGACCTACTACCGGGGAGCTGTTTTTT; CDR3aa: CASSPRGPTTGELFF
len: 14; abundance: -; j_gene: TRBJ2-7; d_gene: -; v_gene: TRBV21-1; CDR3nt: TGTGCCAGCAGCTGGACAGGACACCACTACGAGCAGTACTTC; CDR3aa: CASSWTGHHYEQYF
len: 13; abundance: -; j_gene: TRBJ2-6; d_gene: -; v_gene: TRBV11-1; CDR3nt: TGTGCCAGCATCTTGCCGGGGGCCAACGTCCTGACTTTC; CDR3aa: CASILPGANVLTF
len: 13; abundance: few; j_gene: TRBJ2-4; d_gene: TRBD1; v_gene: TRBV6-5; CDR3nt: TGTGCCAGCTTGGACAGGGCGGGAAACATTCAGTACTTC; CDR3aa: CASLDRAGNIQYF
len: 16; abundance: few; j_gene: TRBJ2-2; d_gene: TRBD2; v_gene: TRBV11-2; CDR3nt: TGTGCCAGCAGCTTCACCCTAGCGGGGGGGCAGGGGGAGCTGTTTTTT; CDR3aa: CASSFTLAGGQGELFF
len: 14; abundance: many; j_gene: TRBJ1-2; d_gene: TRBD1; v_gene: TRBV11-2; CDR3nt: TGTGCCAGCAGAAGAACAGGGGTGAACTATGGCTACACCTTC; CDR3aa: CASRRTGVNYGYTF
len: 13; abundance: -; j_gene: TRBJ2-2; d_gene: TRBD1; v_gene: TRBV20-1; CDR3nt: TGCAGTGCTGACAGGGTAGACACCGGGGAGCTGTTTTTT; CDR3aa: CSADRVDTGELFF
len: 15; abundance: few; j_gene: TRBJ2-3; d_gene: -; v_gene: TRBV7-6; CDR3nt: TGTGCCAGCAGCTTAGCTCCCCAAGTCACAGATACGCAGTATTTT; CDR3aa: CASSLAPQVTDTQYF
len: 14; abundance: few; j_gene: TRBJ2-3; d_gene: -; v_gene: TRBV20-1; CDR3nt: TGCAGTGCCACCCGGGACTTAAGCACAGATACGCAGTATTTT; CDR3aa: CSATRDLSTDTQYF
len: 10; abundance: -; j_gene: TRBJ2-5; d_gene: -; v_gene: TRBV10-3; CDR3nt: TGTGCCATCAGTGAGCGTAGGCCGACCTTC; CDR3aa: CAISERRPTF
len: 15; abundance: -; j_gene: TRBJ2-3; d_gene: -; v_gene: TRBV4-3; CDR3nt: TGCGCCAGCAGCCAAGGGGGAGGGGGCGACGGTACGCAGTATTTT; CDR3aa: CASSQGGGGDGTQYF
len: 14; abundance: few; j_gene: TRBJ2-1; d_gene: TRBD2; v_gene: TRBV20-1; CDR3nt: TGCAGTGCAATTAGCGGGGGGGCCTTCAATGAGCAGTTCTTC; CDR3aa: CSAISGGAFNEQFF
len: 17; abundance: -; j_gene: TRBJ2-3; d_gene: -; v_gene: TRBV7-9; CDR3nt: TGTGCCAGCAGCCCTGCCCCGTTGCGAGGAAGATCAGATACGCAGTATTTT; CDR3aa: CASSPAPLRGRSDTQYF
len: 12; abundance: few; j_gene: TRBJ2-2; d_gene: -; v_gene: TRBV2; CDR3nt: TGTGCCAGCACCTTAACTACCGGGGAGCTGTTTTTT; CDR3aa: CASTLTTGELFF
len: 15; abundance: -; j_gene: TRBJ2-5; d_gene: TRBD1; v_gene: TRBV10-3; CDR3nt: TGTGCCATCAGAGTAAAACAGGGGGGCGAAGAGACCCAGTACTTC; CDR3aa: CAIRVKQGGEETQYF
len: 14; abundance: -; j_gene: TRBJ2-5; d_gene: TRBD1; v_gene: TRBV12-3/TRBV12-4; CDR3nt: TGTGCCAGCAGGGCCGGGACAGGGCAAGAGACCCAGTACTTC; CDR3aa: CASRAGTGQETQYF
len: 13; abundance: -; j_gene: TRBJ1-5; d_gene: -; v_gene: TRBV12-3/TRBV12-4; CDR3nt: TGTGCCAGCACGTCCGGAGACTATCAGCCCCAGCATTTT; CDR3aa: CASTSGDYQPQHF
len: 14; abundance: -; j_gene: TRBJ2-5; d_gene: -; v_gene: TRBV2; CDR3nt: TGTGCCAGCCTAGCGATGGGGCCGAGAGAGACCCAGTACTTC; CDR3aa: CASLAMGPRETQYF
len: 15; abundance: many; j_gene: TRBJ1-2; d_gene: -; v_gene: TRBV4-1; CDR3nt: TGCGCCAGCAGCCACCAGGACAGCCCCTACTATGGCTACACCTTC; CDR3aa: CASSHQDSPYYGYTF
len: 14; abundance: many; j_gene: TRBJ2-5; d_gene: -; v_gene: TRBV7-9; CDR3nt: TGTGCCAGCAGCTTGGGGACGTCGCAAGAGACCCAGTACTTC; CDR3aa: CASSLGTSQETQYF
len: 16; abundance: few; j_gene: TRBJ2-3; d_gene: TRBD1; v_gene: TRBV7-3; CDR3nt: TGTGCCAGCAGCGCCCAGACAGGGGGCTCGGCAGATACGCAGTATTTT; CDR3aa: CASSAQTGGSADTQYF
len: 15; abundance: -; j_gene: TRBJ2-3; d_gene: TRBD1; v_gene: TRBV9; CDR3nt: TGTGCCAGCAGCGTAGAGGGGGCCGACACAGATACGCAGTATTTT; CDR3aa: CASSVEGADTDTQYF
len: 15; abundance: -; j_gene: TRBJ1-1; d_gene: -; v_gene: TRBV20-1; CDR3nt: TGCAGTGCTAGAGATTTCGCGACACTACTGACTGAAGCTTTCTTT; CDR3aa: CSARDFATLLTEAFF
len: 16; abundance: few; j_gene: TRBJ1-5; d_gene: -; v_gene: TRBV7-6; CDR3nt: TGTGCCAGCAGCTTAGGGTCGGGTTATAGCAATCAGCCCCAGCATTTT; CDR3aa: CASSLGSGYSNQPQHF